This T cell receptor beta chain was found in a study of blood T cell repertoires in COVID-19. CDR1 is KGHSH and CDR2 is LQKENI in the germline V gene. This CDR3 is 12 amino acids long. Between the trimmed V and J ends, which lost 2 bases and 8 bases, there was a span of 7 bases. Some clones are missing from TCRdb's copy, which holds only in-frame ones; the method was immunoSEQ multiplex PCR. The repertoire holds 230,000 or so clones, with 84% as singletons. This chain connects TRBV18 to TRBJ2-1; D not certain. The specimen sequenced was peripheral blood. The TCR was taken from a middle-aged woman who had recovered from COVID-19. CDR3 DNA sequence: TGTGCCAGCTCACCATTCCGGGATGAGCAGTTCTTC. Translated, it gives CASSPFRDEQFF.